The T cell receptor (beta chain) described here comes from a study of response to subunit inactivated influenza vaccine. Study-level points and caveats: Authors suggested few new T cells are recruited by each seasonal influenza vaccination.

TCRdb reanalysed the RT-PCR reads using MiXCR and keeps one entry per CDR3 protein. The sample has fewer than 800,000 distinct CDR3 sequences; approximately 14% are singletons. Concerning this clonotype itself: The antigen is undetermined.

This CDR3 has 15 amino acids. Germline V gene data show CDR1 as LGHNA and CDR2 as YSLEER. V shed 3 bases, J shed 2 bases, and the junction held 7 bases outside the gene matches. This specimen consisted of PBMCs from blood, obtained 12 days after vaccination. The clonotype originates from a man aged 50 or older who received an inactivated influenza vaccine. This chain joins TRBV4-3 and TRBJ2-7; 7 bases map to TRBD1. CDR3 residues: CASSHGLGQPYEQYF. The CDR3 nucleotides are TGCGCCAGCAGCCACGGATTGGGACAGCCCTACGAGCAGTACTTC.